This T cell receptor beta chain was sequenced during a study of blood T cell repertoires in COVID-19. Across the whole study: Collection of acute and convalescent COVID-19 samples took place in the United States, Italy and Spain. T cells, B-cell-depleted T cells, or PBMCs provided the cDNA or gDNA that served as material.

The germline gives CDR1 SGHAT, CDR2 FQNNGV. The CDR3 has 16 residues. V lost 5 bases and J 1 base, leaving 17 bases between the germline ends. Measured with immunoSEQ multiplex PCR; TCRdb has only the in-frame clones, and not every one. Of 280,000 or so clones in the sample, around 90% were seen once. The cohort comprised adults aged 18 to 89 years residing in around 25 US areas. Assignments of participants to cohorts depended upon their own reported clinical history. This sequence joins TRBV11-2 and TRBJ2-5, with D possibly being TRBD2 (5 bases). This receptor was taken from a woman under 30 with acute COVID-19. Sequenced: PBMCs or T cells enriched from blood (not recorded which). CDR3 loop: CASSPGSAGPQETQYF. In DNA, the CDR3 is TGTGCCAGCAGCCCAGGATCGGCGGGCCCCCAAGAGACCCAGTACTTC.